This T cell receptor beta chain is drawn from a study of response to subunit inactivated influenza vaccine. V lost 1 base to trimming and J lost 5 bases, with 17 bases between them. CDR3 length: 16 residues. From germline, CDR1 is LGHNA and CDR2 YNFKEQ. This clonotype turned up a few times. The antigen is not known. General study results and limits: Seasonal influenza vaccination, on each occasion, was suggested by the authors to recruit few new T cells.

TCRdb processed the RT-PCR reads anew with MiXCR; each CDR3 protein has one entry. Of some 640,000 distinct CDR3 sequences detected, about 14% appear once; the ten largest clones hold 5.5% to 7%. The clonotype originates from a man aged 50 or older who received an inactivated influenza vaccine. V usage is TRBV4-2 and J usage is TRBJ1-1; unclear D gene. Specimen: PBMCs from blood, collected less than 15 days before vaccination. The CDR3 DNA is TGTGCCAGCAGCCAAGGGGATCTGGCGTCGAGTACTGAAGCTTTCTTT. This encodes CASSQGDLASSTEAFF.